This is a list of T cell receptor beta chains from one sample in a study of graft-versus-host responses after intestinal transplantation. The repertoire was sequenced with immunoSEQ multiplex PCR; TCRdb's copy has only in-frame clones and lacks some. This table holds about 70,000 clones, about 94% found once. What these receptors recognize is not known. The source was unstimulated CD8+ T cells sorted from spleen or lymph node cells, collected before intestinal transplant. These receptor sequences come from a human donor who received an intestinal transplant. Both conserved end residues are part of each CDR3.

v_call	j_call	cdr3_aa
TRBV5-1	TRBJ1-2	CASSLGQGGYGYTF
TRBV27	TRBJ2-7	CASNPGTGAYEQYF
TRBV27	TRBJ2-7	CASSYGDEQYF
TRBV5-1	TRBJ2-3	CASSLDQGSSTDTQYF
TRBV5-1	TRBJ1-2	CASSLYTDRVNGYTF
TRBV29-1	TRBJ2-7	CSVETGASLYEQYF
TRBV27	TRBJ2-5	CASSKPGETQYF
TRBV7-8	TRBJ2-1	CASSSTGLAGEQFF
TRBV11-2	TRBJ2-7	CASSLASFTYEQYF
TRBV6-1	TRBJ2-7	CASSDWTSEQYF
TRBV28	TRBJ2-7	CASTPGHSGEQYF
TRBV5-4	TRBJ2-7	CASSVLAGEGEQYF
TRBV27	TRBJ2-1	CASSLSWDRGRSSYNEQFF
TRBV27	TRBJ2-7	CASSLSIAGLAYEQYF
TRBV27	TRBJ2-1	CASSLMGGEQFF
TRBV4-1	TRBJ2-2	CASSQGRLKFLARTGELFF
TRBV28	TRBJ2-5	CASSLQGGGQETQYF
TRBV29-1	TRBJ2-7	CSVGLATSYEQYF
TRBV5-4	TRBJ2-3	CASSLFPGSTDTQYF
TRBV5-6	TRBJ2-3	CASSPGTSGHPTDTQYF
TRBV15	TRBJ2-5	CATRRRTQETQYF
TRBV7-9	TRBJ2-7	CASSSGGEGYEQYF
TRBV7-2	TRBJ2-7	CASSLGQGNYEQYF
TRBV27	TRBJ2-3	CASSLQLAGDTDTQYF
TRBV19	TRBJ2-5	CASSTSRGHLLFQETQYF
TRBV5-6	TRBJ2-7	CASSEGLEQYF
TRBV27	TRBJ2-3	CASMRAGGGGTDTQYF
TRBV19	TRBJ2-1	CASSIVGLVSEQFF
TRBV15	TRBJ1-2	CATSEDSLSYGYTF
TRBV6-5	TRBJ1-2	CASSYLGDRYNYGYTF
TRBV29-1	TRBJ1-2	CSVPGSYGYTF
TRBV5-7	TRBJ2-2	CASSGLAGERETGELFF
TRBV27	TRBJ2-7	CASSSRDRGNYEQYF
TRBV19	TRBJ1-5	CASMAPGQNHQPQHF
TRBV7-2	TRBJ2-1	CALQGRVNEQFF
TRBV27	TRBJ2-1	CASRTTGLGNEQFF
TRBV28	TRBJ2-5	CASSSKVLETQYF
TRBV6-4	TRBJ1-1	CASSPTLFTGWGTEAFF
TRBV2	TRBJ2-7	CASSARHYEQYF
TRBV14	TRBJ2-6	CASSQEFRRGISGANVLTF
TRBV6-5	TRBJ1-2	CASSYSGTTVGRYTF
TRBV11-2	TRBJ2-7	CASSWEYEQYF
TRBV6-5	TRBJ1-1	CASSSPYRLGTEAFF
TRBV27	TRBJ2-7	CASSLLGTRASYEQYF
TRBV19	TRBJ2-6	CASSRLGTNHKSRANVLTF
TRBV15	TRBJ2-4	CATSRETKNIQYF
TRBV28	TRBJ1-5	CASSLIAPGNQPQHF
TRBV6-6	TRBJ2-1	CASSSSGYNEQFF
TRBV11-2	TRBJ2-7	CASSLGGLAGVGYEQYF
TRBV14	TRBJ2-1	CASSQDLVWSFTDEQFF
TRBV5-5	TRBJ2-2	CASSLGGAPNTGELFF
TRBV5-5	TRBJ2-1	CASRPTPGLANNEQFF
TRBV27	TRBJ1-5	CASSLGTNQPQHF
TRBV29-1	TRBJ1-3	CSFKQGYGSGNTIYF
TRBV15	TRBJ1-1	CATSRDWGSNTEAFF